The 5 T cell receptor beta chains below were found in one sample sequenced in a study of CD8+CD57+ T cells in acquired aplastic anemia. Profiling of TCR beta VDJ combinations and CDR3 sequences used genomic DNA as template. TCRdb ran MiXCR on the reads and lists one entry per CDR3 protein. Here the sample spans 450,000 to 600,000 distinct CDR3 sequences, around 32% being singletons. Flow cytometry had shown expanded CD8+CD57+ cells in the patients chosen for sequencing. The sample was sorted CD4+, CD8+, or CD8+CD57+ T cells (not recorded which) from PBMCs. These receptors all stem from a human donor with aplastic anemia.

The CDR3 loop reads CASSLDLGRVYGYTF. The DNA for the CDR3 is TGTGCCAGCAGCTTAGACCTAGGCAGGGTCTATGGCTACACCTTC. V usage is TRBV13 and J usage is TRBJ1-2, with D maybe TRBD1 (5 bases). The CDR3 extends over 15 amino acids. V was pared by 1 base and J by 4 bases, with 13 bases between. CDR1 and CDR2 (germline): PRHDT, FYEKMQ (reference sequence).

The chain combines TRBV29-1 with TRBJ2-1, with TRBD2 as a possible D gene (6 bases). The germline CDR1 and CDR2 sequences are SQVTM and ANQGSEA. The CDR3 contains 17 residues. V shed 0 bases and J shed 6 bases, with 21 bases lying between them. The CDR3 DNA reads TGCAGCGTTGAAGATCACCATCCGGGACTCCGATGCAATGAGCAGTTCTTC. This codes for CSVEDHHPGLRCNEQFF.

In this sample, this clonotype turned up a few times. The chain combines TRBV6-5 with TRBJ2-7, with D perhaps matching TRBD1 (5 bases). Germline CDR1 is MNHEY and CDR2 is SVGAGI. This CDR3 has 15 residues. Trimming took 2 bases from V and 4 from J, leaving 15 bases between them. CDR3 sequence (DNA): TGTGCCAGCAGTTACGGGGCCGACGGTGGATACGAGCAGTACTTC. It translates to CASSYGADGGYEQYF.

This clonotype was counted between two and nine times. The chain has TRBV19 and TRBJ1-4, with 7 bases lining up with TRBD1. V lost 11 bases to trimming and J lost 8 bases; unmatched junction nucleotides: 14. Germline CDR1 and CDR2: LNHDA and SQIVND (reference sequence). The CDR3 is made up of 14 amino acids. The CDR3 DNA follows: TGTGCCGTAGGAAGCGGGACAGAGGTAGAAAAACTGTTTTTT. As protein: CAVGSGTEVEKLFF.

This chain joins TRBV25-1 and TRBJ2-7, with TRBD2 identical over 7 bases. Germline V gives CDR1 MGHDK, CDR2 SYGVNS. The CDR3 totals 16 residues. With 6 bases clipped from V and 0 bases from J, the junction kept 11 bases outside the gene matches. The CDR3 DNA reads as TGTGCCAGCAGCTATGACCCGGGACTACCCTCCTACGAGCAGTACTTC. Residues: CASSYDPGLPSYEQYF.